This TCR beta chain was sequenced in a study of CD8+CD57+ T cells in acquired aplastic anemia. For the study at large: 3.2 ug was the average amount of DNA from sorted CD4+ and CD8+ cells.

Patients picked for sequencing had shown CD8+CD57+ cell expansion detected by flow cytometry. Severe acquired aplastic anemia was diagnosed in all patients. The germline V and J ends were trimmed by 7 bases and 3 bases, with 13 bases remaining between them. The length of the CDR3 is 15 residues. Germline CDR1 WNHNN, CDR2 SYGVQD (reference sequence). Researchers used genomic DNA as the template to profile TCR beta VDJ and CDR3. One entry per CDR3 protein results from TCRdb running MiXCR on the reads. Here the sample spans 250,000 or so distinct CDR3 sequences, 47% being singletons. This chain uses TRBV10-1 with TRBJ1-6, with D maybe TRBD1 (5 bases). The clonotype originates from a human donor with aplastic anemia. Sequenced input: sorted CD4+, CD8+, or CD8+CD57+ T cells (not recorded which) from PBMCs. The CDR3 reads CASTRDPIYNSPLHF. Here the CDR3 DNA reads TGCGCCAGCACTCGGGACCCCATCTATAATTCACCCCTCCACTTT.